These 20 T cell receptor beta chains were sequenced from one sample in a study of beta chain features in type 1 diabetes. Findings and caveats of the study: Moderate but significant shortening of TCRB CDR3s was recorded in all four CD4+ subsets from Type 1 diabetes patients.

The entirety of the isolated RNA underwent reverse transcription, so expressed TCRB transcripts were sequenced. Only in-frame clones appear in the TCRdb table, and some are missing; sequencing was by immunoSEQ multiplex PCR. The table has hundreds of thousands of clones, over 12% seen once; the top ten hold less than 0.02%. What these receptors recognize is not known. Sequenced material: naive CD4+ T cells from blood. The source is a man aged 18 to 29 with type 1 diabetes.

This clone came up a few times. The chain is built from TRBV5-1 and TRBJ2-3; 15 nucleotides match TRBD2. The germline CDR1 and CDR2 sequences are SGHRS and YFSETQ. The CDR3 has 16 residues. The V segment lost 3 bases and the J segment 6 bases; nucleotides outside the gene matches: 5. The CDR3 DNA follows: TGCGCCAGCAGCTCCCGGACTAGCGGGGGGGCGGATACGCAGTATTTT. It codes for CASSSRTSGGADTQYF.

This clone was detected only a few times. This rearrangement joins TRBV5-1 to TRBJ2-2; tentative D call: TRBD2 (7 bases). Germline V gene data show CDR1 as SGHRS and CDR2 as YFSETQ. Trimming pared 2 bases from V and 5 bases from J, leaving 13 bases between. The CDR3 is 15 residues long. CDR3 in amino acids: CASSFGRGGTGELFF. The CDR3 nucleotides are TGCGCCAGCAGCTTCGGCAGGGGAGGGACCGGGGAGCTGTTTTTT.

This clone was found many times. This sequence joins TRBV23-1 and TRBJ1-3, with 7 bases aligning to TRBD1. TRBV23-1 is marked as an open reading frame, function uncertain. With V trimmed by 6 bases and J by 2 bases, 4 bases remained unmatched. The CDR3 is made up of 14 amino acids. CDR3 nucleotide sequence: TGCGCCAGCAGCAAAGGGACAGCTGGAAACACCATATATTTT. This encodes CASSKGTAGNTIYF.

This clone occurred a few times. V is TRBV30 and J is TRBJ1-2; D unresolved. The CDR3 runs 14 residues. CDR1 and CDR2 (germline): GTSNPN, SVGIG (reference sequence). The V end lost 5 bases, the J end lost 4 bases, and 17 bases lay between the germline ends. DNA for the CDR3: TGTGCCTGGTTGAGGGTAGGCAGCCGCTATGGCTACACCTTC. It codes for CAWLRVGSRYGYTF.

The V gene is TRBV9, the J gene TRBJ2-1; 10 bases are a match to TRBD1. This CDR3 contains 15 residues. V was clipped by 0 bases and J by 7 bases; unmatched bases: 4. The germline gives CDR1 SGDLS, CDR2 YYNGEE. CDR3 sequence: CASSVGGQGFNEQFF. DNA of the CDR3: TGTGCCAGCAGCGTAGGGGGACAGGGGTTTAATGAGCAGTTCTTC.

Only a few counts were recorded for this clone. This chain joins TRBV29-1 and TRBJ2-5; D is possibly TRBD2 (6 bases). CDR3 length: 13 amino acids. V lost 6 bases, J lost 3 bases, and 14 bases lay in between. The germline V gene encodes CDR1 SQVTM and CDR2 ANQGSEA. The CDR3 DNA reads as TGCAGCGTGTCCGGGACGGGAGAAGAGACCCAGTACTTC. Its protein is CSVSGTGEETQYF. Full variable domain (rest looked up from reference TRBV29-1 and TRBJ2-5): SAVISQKPSRDICQRGTSLTIQCQVDSQVTMMFWYRQQPGQSLTLIATANQGSEATYESGFVIDKFPISRPNLTFSTLTVSNMSPEDSSIYLCSVSGTGEETQYFGPGTRLLVL.

This clone was seen only a few times. The rearrangement links TRBV4-3 to TRBJ2-1; D is undetermined. V dropped 0 bases and J dropped 0 bases, with 15 bases sitting between them. CDR3 length equals 18 residues. Per the germline V gene, CDR1 is LGHNA and CDR2 is YSLEER. CDR3 residues: CASSQEVWPGSSYNEQFF. The CDR3 nucleotides read TGCGCCAGCAGCCAAGAAGTCTGGCCAGGAAGCTCCTACAATGAGCAGTTCTTC.

The gene calls are TRBV29-1 and TRBJ2-1; weak D call: TRBD1 (6 bases). The germline V gene has CDR1 SQVTM and CDR2 ANQGSEA. V was pared by 7 bases and J by 6 bases, with 16 bases between. The length of the CDR3 is 13 residues. CDR3 amino acids: CSALSGTLNEQFF. In nucleotides, the CDR3 is TGCAGCGCACTTAGTGGGACACTCAATGAGCAGTTCTTC.

The chain joins TRBV19 to TRBJ2-7; 9 nucleotides agree with TRBD1. The trim removed 10 bases at V and 5 bases at J, leaving 6 bases unmatched. This CDR3 has 12 amino acids. The germline gives CDR1 LNHDA, CDR2 SQIVND (reference sequence). The CDR3 region has the DNA TGTGCCACTGGGACAGGGTTCGACGAGCAGTACTTC. Translating gives CATGTGFDEQYF. The full variable domain, with the rest looked up from reference TRBV19 and TRBJ2-7, is DGGITQSPKYLFRKEGQNVTLSCEQNLNHDAMYWYRQDPGQGLRLIYYSQIVNDFQKGDIAEGYSVSREKKESFPLTVTSAQKNPTAFYLCATGTGFDEQYFGPGTRLTVT.

Only a few counts were recorded for this clone. Written as DNA, the CDR3 is TGCAGCGTTGTATCACAGTACAATGAGCAGTTCTTC. It translates to CSVVSQYNEQFF. This chain uses TRBV29-1 with TRBJ2-1, with D uncertain. The V gene's germline CDR1 is SQVTM and CDR2 ANQGSEA. V was clipped by 4 bases and J by 4 bases, with 8 bases between them. The CDR3 loop spans 12 amino acids.

This clone was observed a few times. The chain employs TRBV30 and TRBJ1-3; 9 nucleotides match TRBD1. V was clipped by 1 base and J by 1 base; unmatched bases: 8. Germline loops: CDR1 GTSNPN, CDR2 SVGIG (reference sequence). The CDR3 length is 17 residues. The chain's CDR3 is CAWSGDRASTSGNTIYF. The CDR3 nucleotides are TGTGCCTGGAGTGGGGACAGGGCATCTACATCTGGAAACACCATATATTTT. Filled out from reference TRBV30 and TRBJ1-3, the complete variable domain reads SQTIHQWPATLVQPVGSPLSLECTVEGTSNPNLYWYRQAAGRGLQLLFYSVGIGQISSEVPQNLSASRPQDRQFILSSKKLLLSDSGFYLCAWSGDRASTSGNTIYFGEGSWLTVV.

The chain has TRBV4-1 and TRBJ2-7; TRBD2 matches at 7 bases. This CDR3 contains 17 residues. Germline assignment: CDR1 MGHRA and CDR2 YSYEKL. V trimming: 1 base; J trimming: 4 bases; junction bases outside the gene matches: 13. The CDR3: CASSQAPSRGSSYEQYF. The CDR3 DNA follows: TGCGCCAGCAGCCAAGCTCCGTCGCGCGGGAGTTCGTACGAGCAGTACTTC.

The chain has TRBV7-6 and TRBJ2-3; 10 positions agree with TRBD1. Germline V gives CDR1 SGHVS, CDR2 FNYEAQ. The CDR3 length is 16 residues. Losses at the gene ends were 5 bases for V and 3 bases for J; bases not matched to a gene: 8. CDR3 nucleotides: TGTGCCAGCAGCCCAATACGACAGGGGGCAACAGATACGCAGTATTTT. It specifies CASSPIRQGATDTQYF. Combining the CDR3 with reference TRBV7-6 and TRBJ2-3 gives the whole variable domain GAGVSQSPRYKVTKRGQDVALRCDPISGHVSLYWYRQALGQGPEFLTYFNYEAQQDKSGLPNDRFSAERPEGSISTLTIQRTEQRDSAMYRCASSPIRQGATDTQYFGPGTRLTVL.

A word on this clone: This CDR3 is also generated by other DNA sequences in the sample. This rearrangement joins TRBV30 to TRBJ1-1, with D tentatively TRBD1 (5 bases). CDR3 length equals 13 residues. The V and J ends lost 0 bases and 1 base respectively, with 6 bases between them. CDR1 and CDR2 from the germline V gene are GTSNPN and SVGIG (reference sequence). The CDR3 DNA follows: TGTGCCTGGAGTGTGGGGGGGAACACTGAAGCTTTCTTT. Residues: CAWSVGGNTEAFF.

The CDR3 loop reads CASSDRVQGALNEQYF. DNA of the CDR3: TGTGCCAGCAGTGACCGCGTACAGGGGGCGCTGAACGAGCAGTACTTC. The genes are TRBV25-1 and TRBJ2-7; 9 nucleotides agree with TRBD1. The CDR3 has 16 residues. CDR1 and CDR2 (germline): MGHDK, SYGVNS. V trimming: 3 bases; J trimming: 5 bases; junction bases outside the gene matches: 11.

The J gene is TRBJ1-4, the V gene TRBV9, with D unresolved. Germline V gene sequence: CDR1 SGDLS, CDR2 YYNGEE. The CDR3 is 14 residues long. Trimming took off 3 bases at V and 6 bases at J, with 12 bases between the two ends. The CDR3: CASSAFGVDEKLFF. The CDR3, as DNA: TGTGCCAGCAGCGCGTTCGGGGTGGATGAAAAACTGTTTTTT.

This clone was seen more than once but under ten times. V usage is TRBV28 and J usage is TRBJ2-1, with a possible D match to TRBD2 (5 bases). The CDR3 has 13 residues. V lost 5 bases, J lost 4 bases, and 9 bases lay in between. Per the germline V gene, CDR1 is MDHEN and CDR2 is SYDVKM. This CDR3 is CASSDWEYNEQFF. CDR3 coding DNA: TGTGCCAGCAGTGACTGGGAGTACAATGAGCAGTTCTTC.

Comment on this clone: Other DNA sequences in this specimen translate into the identical CDR3. V usage is TRBV28 and J usage is TRBJ2-5; D is perhaps TRBD2 (5 bases). Germline lookup yields CDR1 MDHEN and CDR2 SYDVKM. The CDR3 runs 14 residues. Between the trimmed V and J ends, which lost 6 bases and 1 base, there was a span of 12 bases. The CDR3 DNA follows: TGTGCCAGCAGCTCCCCCGGACTCCAAGAGACCCAGTACTTC. Translation: CASSSPGLQETQYF.

This clone was seen a few times. V gene TRBV4-3 combines with J gene TRBJ1-2; D is undetermined. Germline V gene lookup returns CDR1 LGHNA and CDR2 YSLEER. Trimming shortened V by 4 bases and J by 7 bases, and 13 bases separated the two germline ends. The CDR3 consists of 13 residues. CDR3 protein: CASSPAEGFGYTF. In nucleotides, the CDR3 is TGCGCCAGCAGCCCGGCGGAGGGATTTGGCTACACCTTC.

The sample holds a few counts of this clone. The rearrangement uses TRBV28 and TRBJ2-7, with 7 bases that match TRBD1. The V and J ends lost 3 bases and 5 bases, in that order; junction bases with no gene match: 4. The CDR3 has 13 amino acids. The germline CDR1 and CDR2 sequences are MDHEN and SYDVKM. CDR3 sequence (DNA): TGTGCCAGCAGTTTTTTAGGGGGCGACGAGCAGTACTTC. It yields the protein CASSFLGGDEQYF.